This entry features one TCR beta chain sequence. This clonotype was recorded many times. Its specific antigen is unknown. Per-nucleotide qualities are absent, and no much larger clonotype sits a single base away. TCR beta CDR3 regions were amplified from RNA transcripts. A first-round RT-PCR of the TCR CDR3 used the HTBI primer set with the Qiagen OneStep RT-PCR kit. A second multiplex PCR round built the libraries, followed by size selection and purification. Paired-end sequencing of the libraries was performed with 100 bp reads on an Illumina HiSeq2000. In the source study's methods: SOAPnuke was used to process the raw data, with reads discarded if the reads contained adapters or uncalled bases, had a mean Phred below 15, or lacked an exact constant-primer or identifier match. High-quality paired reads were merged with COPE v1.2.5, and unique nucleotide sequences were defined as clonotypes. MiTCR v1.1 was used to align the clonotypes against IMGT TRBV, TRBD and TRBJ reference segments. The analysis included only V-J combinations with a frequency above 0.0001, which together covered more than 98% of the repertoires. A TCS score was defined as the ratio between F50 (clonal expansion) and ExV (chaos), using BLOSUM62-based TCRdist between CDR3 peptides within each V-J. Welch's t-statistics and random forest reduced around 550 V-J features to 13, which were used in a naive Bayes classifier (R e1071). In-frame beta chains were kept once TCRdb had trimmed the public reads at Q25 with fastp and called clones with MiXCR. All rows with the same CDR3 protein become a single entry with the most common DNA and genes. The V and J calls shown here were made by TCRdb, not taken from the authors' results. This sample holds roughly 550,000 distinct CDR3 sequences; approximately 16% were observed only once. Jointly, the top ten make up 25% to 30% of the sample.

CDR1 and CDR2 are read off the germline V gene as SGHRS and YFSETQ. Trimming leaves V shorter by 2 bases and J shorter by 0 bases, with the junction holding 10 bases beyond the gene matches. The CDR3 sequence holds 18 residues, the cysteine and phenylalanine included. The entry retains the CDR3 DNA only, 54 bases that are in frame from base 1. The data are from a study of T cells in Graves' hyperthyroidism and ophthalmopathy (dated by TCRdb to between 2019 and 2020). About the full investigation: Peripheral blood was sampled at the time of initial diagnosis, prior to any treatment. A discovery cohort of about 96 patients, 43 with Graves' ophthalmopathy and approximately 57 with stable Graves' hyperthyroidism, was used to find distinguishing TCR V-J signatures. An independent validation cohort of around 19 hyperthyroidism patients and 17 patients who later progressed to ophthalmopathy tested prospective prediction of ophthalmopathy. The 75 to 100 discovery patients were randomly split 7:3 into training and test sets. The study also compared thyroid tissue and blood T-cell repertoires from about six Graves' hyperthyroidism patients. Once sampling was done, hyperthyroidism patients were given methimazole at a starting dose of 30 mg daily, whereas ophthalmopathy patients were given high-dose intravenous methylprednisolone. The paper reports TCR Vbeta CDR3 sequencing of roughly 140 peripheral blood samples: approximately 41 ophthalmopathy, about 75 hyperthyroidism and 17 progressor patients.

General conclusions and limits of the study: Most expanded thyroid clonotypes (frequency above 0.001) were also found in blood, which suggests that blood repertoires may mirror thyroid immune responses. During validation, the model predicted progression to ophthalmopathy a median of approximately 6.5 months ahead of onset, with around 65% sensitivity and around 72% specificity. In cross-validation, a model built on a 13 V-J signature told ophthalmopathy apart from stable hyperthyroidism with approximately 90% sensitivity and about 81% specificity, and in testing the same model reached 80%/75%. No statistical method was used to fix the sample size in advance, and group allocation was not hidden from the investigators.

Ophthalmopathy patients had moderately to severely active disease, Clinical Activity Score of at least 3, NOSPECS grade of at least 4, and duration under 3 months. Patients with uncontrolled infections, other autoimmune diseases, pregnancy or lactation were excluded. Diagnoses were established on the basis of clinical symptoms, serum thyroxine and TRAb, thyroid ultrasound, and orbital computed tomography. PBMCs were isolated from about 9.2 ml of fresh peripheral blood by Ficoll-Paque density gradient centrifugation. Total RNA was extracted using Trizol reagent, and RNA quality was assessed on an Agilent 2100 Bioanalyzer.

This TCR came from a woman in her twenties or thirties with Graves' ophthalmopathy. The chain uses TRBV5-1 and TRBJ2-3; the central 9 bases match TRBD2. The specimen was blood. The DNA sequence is TGCGCCAGCAGCTTATCCGCGGGAGGGATACTTAGCACAGATACGCAGTATTTT. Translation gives CASSLSAGGILSTDTQYF.